The 24 T cell receptor beta chains below were found in one sample sequenced in a study of control samples from healthy donors and cancer patients. Data came from immunoSEQ multiplex PCR; TCRdb stores just in-frame clones and leaves some out. Of around 85,000 clones listed, roughly nine tenths are singletons. Sequencing was carried out using blood. These receptor sequences come from a woman aged 55-69 years in good health.

V is TRBV10-1 and J is TRBJ2-7, with 7 positions matching TRBD1. Germline V gives CDR1 WNHNN, CDR2 SYGVQD (reference sequence). The CDR3 totals 18 residues. V lost 8 bases, J lost 0 bases, and 19 bases stayed unmatched. The CDR3 nucleotides are TGCGCCAGCCCTAGAACAGGGGTTCGGGACCTGAGCTCCTACGAGCAGTACTTC. As protein: CASPRTGVRDLSSYEQYF.

The chain couples TRBV2 to TRBJ2-7; D might be TRBD2 (5 bases). V was trimmed by 6 bases and J by 6 bases, leaving 21 bases between them. Germline CDR1 is SNHLY and CDR2 is FYNNEI. The CDR3 is 15 residues long. DNA of the CDR3: TGTGCCAGCAGGCGGGCACCCCGCGCTGTCGGCGAGCAGTACTTC. It is translated as CASRRAPRAVGEQYF.

This rearrangement joins TRBV12-3 or TRBV12-4 to TRBJ2-2; D call uncertain. The CDR3 spans 12 residues. V gave up 4 bases and J gave up 7 bases, with 7 bases separating them. CDR3 coding DNA: TGTGCCAGCAGTTCCGGTAACGGGGAGCTGTTTTTT. This translates into CASSSGNGELFF.

This chain joins TRBV3-1 (or the pseudogene TRBV3-2) and TRBJ2-7; unclear D gene. The CDR3 consists of 12 residues. V gave up 2 bases and J gave up 6 bases, with 8 bases separating them. The germline gives CDR1 LGHDT, CDR2 YNNKEL (reference sequence). The CDR3 nucleotides are TGTGCCAGCAGCCAATCCCGTTTCGAGCAGTACTTC. This gives the protein CASSQSRFEQYF.

This chain links TRBV7-9 with TRBJ1-5; D call uncertain. The V gene's germline CDR1 is SEHNR and CDR2 FQNEAQ (reference sequence). V was clipped by 4 bases and J by 8 bases, with 15 bases between them. There are 14 residues in the CDR3. CDR3 in amino acids: CASSSGLSAEPQHF. CDR3 nucleotides: TGTGCCAGCAGCTCAGGTCTCTCTGCAGAGCCCCAGCATTTT.

The chain has TRBV7-2 and TRBJ2-1, with TRBD2 matching 8 bases. The germline gives CDR1 SGHTA, CDR2 FQGNSA. V gave up 0 bases and J gave up 4 bases; unmatched junction bases: 2. This CDR3 has 15 amino acids. CDR3 in DNA: TGTGCCAGCAGCTTAGCAGCGGGGGCGTACAATGAGCAGTTCTTC. The encoded protein is CASSLAAGAYNEQFF.

This clone occurred once. This chain joins TRBV5-6 and TRBJ2-3, with 7 bases matching TRBD1. The CDR3 spans 13 residues. Losses at the gene ends were 4 bases for V and 8 bases for J; bases not matched to a gene: 7. Germline CDR1 SGHDT, CDR2 YYEEEE. Here the CDR3 reads CASSPDRVGTQYF. CDR3 sequence (DNA): TGTGCCAGCAGCCCCGACAGGGTTGGTACGCAGTATTTT.

Remarks on this clone: The same CDR3 arises from other DNA sequences in this sample as well. The chain recombines TRBV5-1 with TRBJ1-3, with D hard to call. The V end lost 4 bases, the J end lost 4 bases, and 9 bases lay between the germline ends. The CDR3 runs to 13 residues. In germline, CDR1 is SGHRS, CDR2 YFSETQ. DNA of the CDR3: TGCGCCAGCAGCAGGGAATCCGGAAACACCATATATTTT. Translation: CASSRESGNTIYF.

The chain uses TRBV28 and TRBJ1-2, with D tentatively TRBD1 (6 bases). The CDR3 consists of 14 residues. Germline loops: CDR1 MDHEN, CDR2 SYDVKM. Between the trimmed V and J ends, which lost 4 bases and 5 bases, there was a span of 14 bases. The DNA of the CDR3 is TGTGCCAGCAGTTCCTCGGACAGAGGATATGGCTACACCTTC. Protein: CASSSSDRGYGYTF.

The chain joins TRBV21-1 to TRBJ1-5. TRBV21-1 is tagged as a pseudogene. The CDR3 is 14 amino acids. DNA for the CDR3: TGTGCCACCTCAAATGGTTATAGCAATCAGCCCCAGCATTTT. This gives the protein CATSNGYSNQPQHF.

V is TRBV6-1 and J is TRBJ1-1; D might be TRBD1 (6 bases). From germline, CDR1 is MNHNS and CDR2 SASEGT. This CDR3 region has 16 residues. Trimming took 2 bases from V and 2 from J, leaving 15 bases between them. The CDR3 sequence: CASSEWRGGGNTEAFF. The DNA of the CDR3 is TGTGCCAGCAGTGAATGGAGGGGAGGGGGAAACACTGAAGCTTTCTTT.

The V call is TRBV18, the J call TRBJ1-1; 8 bases are shared with TRBD1. V shed 5 bases, J shed 4 bases, and the junction held 6 bases outside the gene matches. The CDR3 consists of 14 residues. Germline CDR1 KGHSH, CDR2 LQKENI. The CDR3 DNA sequence: TGTGCCAGCTCAGTTCAGGGGGCGGGCACTGAAGCTTTCTTT. Translation: CASSVQGAGTEAFF.

The gene calls are TRBV4-1 and TRBJ2-5; 11 nucleotides line up with TRBD2. The V and J ends lost 4 bases and 0 bases, in that order; junction bases with no gene match: 4. The CDR3 is 16 amino acids. Germline assignment: CDR1 MGHRA and CDR2 YSYEKL. CDR3 DNA: TGCGCCAGCAGCCTAGGGACTAGCGGTTACCAAGAGACCCAGTACTTC. Translation: CASSLGTSGYQETQYF.

The chain joins TRBV5-8 to TRBJ2-3, with 10 bases fitting TRBD2. The V and J ends lost 4 bases and 6 bases, in that order; junction bases with no gene match: 17. Per germline, CDR1 SGHTS and CDR2 YDEGEE. The CDR3 runs to 18 residues. CDR3 DNA sequence: TGTGCCAGCAGCCTTCTTGGGCCAGCGGGAGGGCCGGGGGATACGCAGTATTTT. It is translated as CASSLLGPAGGPGDTQYF.

The chain joins TRBV7-9 to TRBJ2-7; no reliable D call. The length of the CDR3 is 14 residues. V was cut by 5 bases and J by 2 bases, with 13 bases left in between. The germline V gene has CDR1 SEHNR and CDR2 FQNEAQ (reference sequence). DNA of the CDR3: TGTGCCAGCAGCCCGGCTGCGAAGCCCTACGAGCAGTACTTC. It is translated as CASSPAAKPYEQYF.

This rearrangement joins TRBV30 to TRBJ1-1, with D maybe TRBD1 (6 bases). The CDR3 is made up of 13 amino acids. CDR1 and CDR2 (germline): GTSNPN, SVGIG (reference sequence). V was cut by 3 bases and J by 4 bases, with 12 bases left in between. The CDR3: CAWSEGGRTEAFF. CDR3 coding DNA: TGTGCCTGGAGCGAAGGGGGGCGCACTGAAGCTTTCTTT. The full variable domain, with the rest looked up from reference TRBV30 and TRBJ1-1, is SQTIHQWPATLVQPVGSPLSLECTVEGTSNPNLYWYRQAAGRGLQLLFYSVGIGQISSEVPQNLSASRPQDRQFILSSKKLLLSDSGFYLCAWSEGGRTEAFFGQGTRLTVV.

The rearrangement uses TRBV6-5 and TRBJ1-2, with a possible D match to TRBD1 (6 bases). The CDR3 has 14 residues. Germline V gene data show CDR1 as MNHEY and CDR2 as SVGAGI. V was pared by 0 bases and J by 3 bases, with 8 bases between. Here the CDR3 reads CASSYSGGHYGYTF. The DNA for the CDR3 is TGTGCCAGCAGTTACTCAGGGGGACACTATGGCTACACCTTC.

The chain is built from TRBV11-2 and TRBJ1-2; 7 nucleotides align to TRBD1. The CDR3 extends over 14 amino acids. Trimming cost V 3 bases and J 4 bases; bases outside gene matches: 5. Germline V gene lookup returns CDR1 SGHAT and CDR2 FQNNGV. The CDR3 sequence is CASSFTGVAYGYTF. CDR3 nucleotides: TGTGCCAGCAGCTTTACAGGGGTGGCCTATGGCTACACCTTC.

In this sample, this clone turned up once. The chain uses TRBV6-5 and TRBJ2-1; no clear D gene. CDR1 is MNHEY and CDR2 is SVGAGI in the germline V gene. Trimming removed 7 bases at V and 4 bases at J, with 14 bases between. The CDR3 has 14 amino acids. Written as DNA, the CDR3 is TGTGCCAGCACTCCGGGCGTCTTATACAATGAGCAGTTCTTC. Its translation: CASTPGVLYNEQFF.

V gene TRBV7-9 combines with J gene TRBJ2-7; maybe TRBD2 (5 bases). This CDR3 spans 15 amino acids. Germline CDR1 is SEHNR and CDR2 is FQNEAQ (reference sequence). Trimming took 5 bases from V and 1 from J, leaving 15 bases between them. As DNA, the CDR3 is TGTGCCAGCAGCCCAGACCATGGAGGTTCCTACGAGCAGTACTTC. Protein: CASSPDHGGSYEQYF.

The chain couples TRBV5-4 to TRBJ2-3; 13 positions agree with TRBD2. J gave up 6 bases and V 3 bases, and 7 bases lay outside the gene matches. This CDR3 contains 16 residues. Germline lookup yields CDR1 SGHNT and CDR2 YYREEE (reference sequence). This CDR3 reads CASSSLAGGDRDTQYF. The CDR3 region has the DNA TGTGCCAGCAGCTCACTAGCGGGGGGGGATAGGGATACGCAGTATTTT.

The V and J genes are TRBV7-9 and TRBJ2-3, with 12 bases that match TRBD2. V dropped 6 bases and J dropped 9; count of bases not matched to a gene: 7. CDR3 length: 14 amino acids. The germline gives CDR1 SEHNR, CDR2 FQNEAQ (reference sequence). CDR3 protein: CASRQTSGGATQYF. CDR3 sequence (DNA): TGTGCCAGCAGACAGACTAGCGGGGGAGCAACGCAGTATTTT.

The J gene is TRBJ1-4, the V gene TRBV6-1; D call uncertain. Trimming cost V 1 base and J 8 bases, with 11 bases left between them. This CDR3 region has 14 residues. CDR1 is MNHNS and CDR2 is SASEGT in the germline V gene. The CDR3 spells CASSEDIAAEKLFF. In DNA form, the CDR3 reads TGTGCCAGCAGTGAAGACATTGCGGCAGAAAAACTGTTTTTT.

The chain couples TRBV24-1 to TRBJ2-1, with TRBD1 as a possible D gene (6 bases). V was trimmed by 2 bases and J by 2 bases, leaving 12 bases between them. There are 16 residues in the CDR3. Germline loops: CDR1 KGHDR, CDR2 SFDVKD. The CDR3 DNA follows: TGTGCCACCAGTGATTCATACGGGACAACCTACAATGAGCAGTTCTTC. It encodes CATSDSYGTTYNEQFF.